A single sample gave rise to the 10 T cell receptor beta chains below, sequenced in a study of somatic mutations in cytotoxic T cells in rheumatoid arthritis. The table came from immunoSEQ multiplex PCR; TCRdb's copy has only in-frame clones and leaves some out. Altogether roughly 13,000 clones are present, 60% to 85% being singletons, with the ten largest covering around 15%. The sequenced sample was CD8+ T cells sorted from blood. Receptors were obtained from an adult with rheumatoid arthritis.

The CDR3 region is CASSLVLAGGDEQFF. In nucleotides, the CDR3 is TGTGCCAGCAGCTTAGTTCTAGCGGGGGGTGATGAGCAGTTCTTC. J is TRBJ2-1 and V is TRBV7-9, with TRBD2 matching over 11 bases. V gave up 1 base and J gave up 8 bases; unmatched junction bases: 4. The CDR3 loop spans 15 amino acids. Looked up from germline, CDR1 is SEHNR and CDR2 is FQNEAQ (reference sequence).

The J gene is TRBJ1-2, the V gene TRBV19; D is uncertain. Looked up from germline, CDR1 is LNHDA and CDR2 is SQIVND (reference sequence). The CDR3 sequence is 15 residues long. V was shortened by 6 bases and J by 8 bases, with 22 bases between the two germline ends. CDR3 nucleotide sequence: TGTGCCAGTAGCCCGCCGCCCTTAACAGCTCGGGGCTACACCTTC. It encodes CASSPPPLTARGYTF.

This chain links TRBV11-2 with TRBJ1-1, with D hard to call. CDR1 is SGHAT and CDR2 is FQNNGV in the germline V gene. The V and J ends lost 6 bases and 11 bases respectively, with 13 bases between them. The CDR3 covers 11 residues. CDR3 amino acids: CASSSTAGAFF. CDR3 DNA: TGTGCCAGCAGTTCTACTGCTGGGGCTTTCTTT.

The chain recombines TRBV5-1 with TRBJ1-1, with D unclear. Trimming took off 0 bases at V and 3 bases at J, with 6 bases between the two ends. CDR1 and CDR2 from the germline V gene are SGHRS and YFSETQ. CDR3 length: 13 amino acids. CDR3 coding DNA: TGCGCCAGCAGCTTGGGCGACTACACTGAAGCTTTCTTT. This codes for CASSLGDYTEAFF. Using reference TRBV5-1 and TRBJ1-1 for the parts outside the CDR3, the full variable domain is KAGVTQTPRYLIKTRGQQVTLSCSPISGHRSVSWYQQTPGQGLQFLFEYFSETQRNKGNFPGRFSGRQFSNSRSEMNVSTLELGDSALYLCASSLGDYTEAFFGQGTRLTVV.

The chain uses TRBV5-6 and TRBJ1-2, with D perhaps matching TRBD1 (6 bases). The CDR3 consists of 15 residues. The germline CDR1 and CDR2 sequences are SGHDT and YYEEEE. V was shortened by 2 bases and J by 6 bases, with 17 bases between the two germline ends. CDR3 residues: CASSFRTAAWDGYTF. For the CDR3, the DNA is TGTGCCAGCAGCTTCCGGACAGCAGCCTGGGATGGCTACACCTTC.

Here the CDR3 DNA reads TGTGCCAGCAGTGATGTCGGGGAGAACATCTATGGCTACACCTTC. Its translation is CASSDVGENIYGYTF. The rearrangement links TRBV2 to TRBJ1-2; D ambiguous. The germline gives CDR1 SNHLY, CDR2 FYNNEI. V was pared by 3 bases and J by 4 bases, with 15 bases between. The CDR3 sequence is 15 residues long.

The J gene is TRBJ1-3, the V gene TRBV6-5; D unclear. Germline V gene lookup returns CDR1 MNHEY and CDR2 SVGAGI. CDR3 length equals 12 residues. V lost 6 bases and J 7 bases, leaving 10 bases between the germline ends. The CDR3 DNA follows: TGTGCCAGCAGCTTCCCCAGGAACACCATATATTTT. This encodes CASSFPRNTIYF.

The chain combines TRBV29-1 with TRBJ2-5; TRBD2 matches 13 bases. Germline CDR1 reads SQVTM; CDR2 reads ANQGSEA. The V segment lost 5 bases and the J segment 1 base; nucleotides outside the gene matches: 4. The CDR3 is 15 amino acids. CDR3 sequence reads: CSVRGLAGIQETQYF. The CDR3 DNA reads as TGCAGCGTTCGGGGACTAGCGGGGATCCAAGAGACCCAGTACTTC.

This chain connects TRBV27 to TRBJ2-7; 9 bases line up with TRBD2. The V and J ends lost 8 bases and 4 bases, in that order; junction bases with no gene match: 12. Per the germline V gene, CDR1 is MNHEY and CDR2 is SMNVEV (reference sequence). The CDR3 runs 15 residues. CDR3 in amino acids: CASSPRGGGEYEQYV. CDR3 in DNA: TGTGCCAGCTCCCCCCGGGGCGGGGGGGAATACGAGCAGTACGTC.

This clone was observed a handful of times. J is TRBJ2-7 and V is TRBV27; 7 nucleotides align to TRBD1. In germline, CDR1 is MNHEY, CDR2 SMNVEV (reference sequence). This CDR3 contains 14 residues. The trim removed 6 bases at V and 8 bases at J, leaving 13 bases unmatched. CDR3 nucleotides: TGTGCCAGCAGCCACAGGGGAACCTACGATAAGCAGTACTTC. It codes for CASSHRGTYDKQYF.